Listed below are T cell receptor beta chains from one sample, sequenced in a study of OX40 agonist ivuxolimab in advanced cancers. The data were produced by immunoSEQ multiplex PCR, yet TCRdb's version contains in-frame clones alone and is incomplete. This table has 83,000 or so clones, roughly 85% appearing once. The sample was CD4+ or CD8+ T cells sorted from blood, taken in a trial of the OX40 agonist ivuxolimab. The receptors were sampled from an adult with an advanced solid tumor such as melanoma, head and neck, liver or kidney cancer. CDR3s include the opening cysteine and the closing phenylalanine or tryptophan. Each record gives: CDR3 protein, CDR3 DNA, V gene, D gene, J gene, clone size. A D gene is named only where the DNA matches it firmly. Only part of the rows carry a size: once, few, many, or a class if the clone is expanded.

CASSPTGGGYGYTF TGTGCCAGCAGCCCTACAGGGGGCGGCTATGGCTACACCTTC TRBV2 TRBD1 TRBJ1-2 -
CASSLRGNTEAFF TGTGCCAGCAGCTTAAGGGGGAACACTGAAGCTTTCTTT TRBV7-9 - TRBJ1-1 -
CATGRRTGSLPLYF TGTGCCACCGGTAGAAGAACAGGGAGCCTCCCGTTGTATTTT TRBV27 - TRBJ2-3 -
CASSQDSPGFGGNTIYF TGCGCCAGCAGCCAAGATTCTCCGGGGTTCGGTGGAAACACCATATATTTT TRBV4-3 - TRBJ1-3 -
CASSTGLAQETQYF TGTGCCAGCAGCACGGGACTAGCGCAAGAGACCCAGTACTTC TRBV11-2 TRBD2 TRBJ2-5 -
CASSVDGYNEQFF TGTGCCAGCAGCGTAGACGGGTACAATGAGCAGTTCTTC TRBV7-8 - TRBJ2-1 -
CASSLNFF TGTGCCAGCAGCTTAAATTTCTTC TRBV7-3 - TRBJ2-1 -
CASSPFGSNEKLFF TGCGCCAGCAGCCCCTTCGGGTCTAATGAAAAACTGTTTTTT TRBV4-1 - TRBJ1-4 -
CASRDRGSLGTDTQYF TGTGCCAGCCGGGACAGGGGGAGCCTGGGCACAGATACGCAGTATTTT TRBV19 TRBD1 TRBJ2-3 -
CASSTTLGFGTDTQYF TGTGCCAGCAGCACAACCCTCGGGTTTGGGACAGATACGCAGTATTTT TRBV7-2 - TRBJ2-3 -
CASSPGGQGQETQYF TGTGCCAGCTCACCCGGGGGTCAGGGCCAAGAGACCCAGTACTTC TRBV18 - TRBJ2-5 few
CASSAGQAGYTF TGCGCCAGCAGCGCGGGACAGGCAGGCTACACCTTC TRBV5-1 TRBD1 TRBJ1-2 few
CASSYEAGGPYGYTF TGTGCCAGCAGTTACGAGGCAGGGGGGCCCTATGGCTACACCTTC TRBV6-5 TRBD1 TRBJ1-2 -
CASLGSGSHTQYF TGTGCCAGCTTAGGGAGCGGGAGTCATACGCAGTATTTT TRBV28 TRBD2 TRBJ2-3 -
CSVARLSTDTQYF TGCAGCGTCGCTCGGTTAAGCACAGATACGCAGTATTTT TRBV29-1 - TRBJ2-3 -
CASSVGGGNSPLHF TGTGCCAGCAGCGTAGGCGGGGGGAATTCACCCCTCCACTTT TRBV9 - TRBJ1-6 -
CASNLQGSTEAFF TGTGCCAGCAACTTACAGGGGAGCACTGAAGCTTTCTTT TRBV6-8 TRBD1 TRBJ1-1 -
CASSLTRGAVETQYF TGTGCCAGCAGCTTGACCCGGGGGGCGGTGGAGACCCAGTACTTC TRBV5-4 - TRBJ2-5 -
CASMDSSYEQYF TGTGCCAGCATGGATAGCTCCTACGAGCAGTACTTC TRBV2 - TRBJ2-7 -
CASRGIVNQPQHF TGTGCCAGTCGAGGGATTGTCAATCAGCCCCAGCATTTT TRBV19 - TRBJ1-5 -
CASSPQGAGYNSPLHF TGTGCCAGCAGCCCCCAGGGGGCTGGTTATAATTCACCCCTCCACTTT TRBV28 TRBD1 TRBJ1-6 -
CASSIDVRDRVNIQYF TGTGCCAGTAGTATAGATGTCCGGGACAGGGTTAACATTCAGTACTTC TRBV19 TRBD1 TRBJ2-4 -
CASSPGQPNTGELFF TGTGCCAGCAGCCCGGGACAGCCGAACACCGGGGAGCTGTTTTTT TRBV6-1 TRBD1 TRBJ2-2 -
CASSPDRARGEQYF TGTGCCAGCAGCCCGGACAGGGCGCGAGGGGAGCAGTACTTC TRBV7-8 TRBD1 TRBJ2-7 -
CASSTRPGGTDTQYF TGTGCCAGCAGCACCCGACCTGGGGGCACAGATACGCAGTATTTT TRBV11-2 - TRBJ2-3 -
CASGERQAYEQYF TGTGCCAGTGGGGAAAGACAGGCCTACGAGCAGTACTTC TRBV19 - TRBJ2-7 -
CASSSQSPGASSYIPPLHF TGTGCCAGCAGCTCCCAATCACCGGGGGCGAGCTCCTATATCCCACCCCTCCACTTT TRBV7-2 - TRBJ1-6 -
CASSGTINTEAFF TGTGCCTCCTCCGGGACGATAAACACTGAAGCTTTCTTT TRBV28 - TRBJ1-1 few
CASSIQGSRGEQFF TGTGCCAGTAGTATCCAGGGGTCCCGCGGTGAGCAGTTCTTC TRBV19 - TRBJ2-1 -
CASSLAGYGYTF TGCGCCAGCAGCTTGGCCGGCTATGGCTACACCTTC TRBV5-1 - TRBJ1-2 -
CASSLGSYNEQFF TGCGCCAGCAGCTTGGGGTCCTACAATGAGCAGTTCTTC TRBV5-1 - TRBJ2-1 -
CASSLYGGPTNNEQFF TGCGCCAGCAGCTTGTATGGGGGCCCTACAAACAATGAGCAGTTCTTC TRBV5-1 - TRBJ2-1 -
CASSAGPSSYEQYF TGTGCCAGCAGCGCGGGACCCAGCTCCTACGAGCAGTACTTC TRBV7-2 - TRBJ2-7 once
CASSLPGGTKETQYF TGCGCCAGCAGTCTTCCGGGTGGGACGAAAGAGACCCAGTACTTC TRBV5-1 - TRBJ2-5 few
CSGAPTRQETQYF TGCAGCGGTGCCCCGACAAGACAAGAGACCCAGTACTTC TRBV29-1 - TRBJ2-5 few
CASSKDPTGELFF TGCGCCAGCAGCAAGGACCCCACCGGGGAGCTGTTTTTT TRBV5-1 - TRBJ2-2 -
CASSYRELEKLFF TGTGCCAGCAGTTATCGAGAGTTAGAAAAACTGTTTTTT TRBV6-6 - TRBJ1-4 -
CASSLSGYQGETQYF TGTGCCAGCAGCTTAAGTGGATACCAGGGAGAGACCCAGTACTTC TRBV7-2 - TRBJ2-5 -
CASSLDITPLHF TGTGCCAGCAGCTTAGATATTACACCCCTCCACTTT TRBV11-3 - TRBJ1-6 -
CASSTSGARDTQYF TGTGCCAGCTCCACTAGCGGGGCCCGCGATACGCAGTATTTT TRBV11-3 TRBD2 TRBJ2-3 -
CASRTGTGYEQYF TGTGCCAGCCGAACCGGGACTGGCTACGAGCAGTACTTC TRBV27 - TRBJ2-7 once
CASSFSTDTQYF TGCGCCAGCAGCTTTTCTACAGATACGCAGTATTTT TRBV5-1 - TRBJ2-3 -
CASSLSDRAYEQFF TGTGCCAGCAGTTTATCGGACAGGGCCTATGAGCAGTTCTTC TRBV27 TRBD1 TRBJ2-1 -
CASSQGVLGNQPQHF TGCGCCAGCAGCCAAGGGGTGTTGGGCAATCAGCCCCAGCATTTT TRBV4-3 - TRBJ1-5 -
CASSITDSQETQYF TGTGCCAGCAGTATAACGGACAGCCAAGAGACCCAGTACTTC TRBV27 - TRBJ2-5 -
CAISAGQGSGGTF TGTGCCATCAGTGCCGGACAGGGGTCCGGTGGCACCTTC TRBV10-3 TRBD1 TRBJ1-2 -
CASSWGQGVNQPQHF TGTGCCAGCAGCTGGGGACAGGGGGTCAATCAGCCCCAGCATTTT TRBV7-6 TRBD1 TRBJ1-5 -
CASSPSGKSTDTQYF TGTGCCAGCTCACCTAGCGGGAAAAGCACAGATACGCAGTATTTT TRBV18 TRBD2 TRBJ2-3 -
CASSFTHRGPNYGYTF TGTGCCAGCAGCTTTACTCACAGGGGGCCTAACTATGGCTACACCTTC TRBV7-2 TRBD1 TRBJ1-2 once
CASSSGDSDYGYTF TGCGCCAGCAGCTCCGGGGACAGCGATTATGGCTACACCTTC TRBV4-3 TRBD1 TRBJ1-2 few
CASSQANARALNEQFF TGCGCCAGCAGCCAAGCAAATGCTAGGGCGTTGAATGAGCAGTTCTTC TRBV4-1 - TRBJ2-1 -
CASTFTGNTEAFF TGCGCCAGCACGTTTACAGGGAACACTGAAGCTTTCTTT TRBV5-1 - TRBJ1-1 once
CASSPTGAGGQETQYF TGTGCCAGCAGCCCCACTGGAGCGGGGGGCCAAGAGACCCAGTACTTC TRBV11-1 TRBD2 TRBJ2-5 -
CASSRKTQDPYEQYF TGTGCCAGCAGCCGAAAGACACAGGATCCCTACGAGCAGTACTTC TRBV6-1 - TRBJ2-7 -
CASSMMWGQNNSPLHF TGTGCCAGTAGTATGATGTGGGGACAGAATAATTCACCCCTCCACTTT TRBV19 TRBD1 TRBJ1-6 -
CASSTRDRKSSGNTIYF TGTGCCAGCAGCACCCGGGACAGAAAATCCTCTGGAAACACCATATATTTT TRBV21-1 - TRBJ1-3 -
CASSPRISSGVTAKNIQYF TGTGCCAGCAGCCCGCGGATCAGCAGCGGGGTGACGGCCAAAAACATTCAGTACTTC TRBV7-2 TRBD2 TRBJ2-4 -
CASSLYRTGGSEKLFF TGTGCCAGCAGCCTCTATAGAACAGGGGGTAGTGAAAAACTGTTTTTT TRBV7-2 TRBD1 TRBJ1-4 -
CASSLGTGSGNTIYF TGTGCCAGCAGCCTTGGGACAGGCTCTGGAAACACCATATATTTT TRBV5-4 TRBD1 TRBJ1-3 once
CASSRDYRYEQYF TGTGCCAGCAGCCGGGACTACCGATACGAGCAGTACTTC TRBV11-2 TRBD2 TRBJ2-7 -